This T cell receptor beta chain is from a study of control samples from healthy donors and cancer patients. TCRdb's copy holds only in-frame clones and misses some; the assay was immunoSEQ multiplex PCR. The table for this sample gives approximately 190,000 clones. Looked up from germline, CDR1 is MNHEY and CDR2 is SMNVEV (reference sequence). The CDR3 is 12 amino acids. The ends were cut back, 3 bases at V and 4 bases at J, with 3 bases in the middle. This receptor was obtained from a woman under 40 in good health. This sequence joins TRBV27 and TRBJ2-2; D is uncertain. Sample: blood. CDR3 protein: CASSFLTGELFF. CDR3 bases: TGTGCCAGCAGTTTCCTCACCGGGGAGCTGTTTTTT.